Given below is one T cell receptor beta chain in context. Noted time point: patch test 1, 2 weeks after DPC sensitization. Indicated treatment: therapeutic diphenylcyclopropenone sensitization with weekly scalp DPC. This sample is drawn from a study of human T cells and chemical hapten exposure. The V end lost 5 bases, the J end lost 4 bases, and 17 bases lay between the germline ends. CDR1 is SGHTA and CDR2 is FQGTGA in the germline V gene. This CDR3 contains 15 residues. TCRdb independently ran MiXCR on the RACE reads; one entry per CDR3 protein. The data hold under 85,000 distinct CDR3 sequences, with 10% to 13% observed a single time.

This clonotype was sampled from a woman in her forties or fifties with alopecia areata. Some clones in this sample may be carry-over from other donors' samples. The sequencing used whole blood, collected in connection with sensitization to the hapten diphenylcyclopropenone (DPC). The chain joins TRBV7-3 to TRBJ1-1; D is unresolved. CDR3 sequence: CASSPEVALSTEAFF. The DNA for the CDR3 is TGTGCCAGCAGCCCAGAGGTGGCCTTGAGCACTGAAGCTTTCTTT. Filled out from reference TRBV7-3 and TRBJ1-1, the complete variable domain reads GAGVSQTPSNKVTEKGKYVELRCDPISGHTALYWYRQSLGQGPEFLIYFQGTGAADDSGLPNDRFFAVRPEGSVSTLKIQRTERGDSAVYLCASSPEVALSTEAFFGQGTRLTVV.